This is a list of T cell receptor beta chains from one sample in a study of T-cell reconstitution after alpha-beta-depleted transplantation in children. A single record per CDR3 protein comes from TCRdb applying MiXCR to the PCR reads. The repertoire includes almost 250,000 distinct CDR3 sequences, roughly 25% of them detected once, and roughly 2.5% sits in the top ten. The specimen comprised PBMCs, sampled before TCRalphabeta/CD19-depleted stem cell transplant. All receptors derive from a girl aged 2 to 10 with Fanconi anemia, due to receive a stem cell transplant. The CDR3 runs from the conserved cysteine through the conserved F or W. The D gene is left open where the match is weak. Size tells how often a clone was seen (once, few, many) or the class of an expanded clone, and some rows leave it out.

CASSYADPTGLHSFVKQYF | TGTGCCAGCAGTTACGCAGATCCGACAGGCCTACATTCCTTTGTCAAGCAGTACTTC | many | TRBV6-5 | - | TRBJ2-7
CASPFNVLTGNATYEQYF | TGTGCCAGCCCTTTTAATGTCTTAACGGGGAACGCGACCTACGAGCAGTACTTC | many | TRBV12-3/TRBV12-4 | - | TRBJ2-7
CASSLAAIYNEQFF | TGTGCCAGCAGCTTGGCCGCGATCTACAATGAGCAGTTCTTC | - | TRBV5-6 | - | TRBJ2-1
CASSYRDSYEQYF | TGTGCCAGCAGTTACCGGGACAGTTACGAGCAGTACTTC | many | TRBV6-5 | TRBD1 | TRBJ2-7
CSAGDSISIYEQYF | TGCAGTGCTGGGGACTCCATCTCGATTTACGAGCAGTACTTC | many | TRBV20-1 | - | TRBJ2-7
CASSSRQETQYF | TGTGCCAGCAGTTCTCGTCAAGAGACCCAGTACTTC | - | TRBV27 | - | TRBJ2-5
CATSDSNPGFTYEQYF | TGTGCCACCAGTGATTCTAATCCGGGATTTACCTACGAGCAGTACTTC | many | TRBV24-1 | - | TRBJ2-7
CASSYSLAGEDEQYF | TGTGCCAGCAGTTACTCTCTAGCGGGAGAGGACGAGCAGTACTTC | few | TRBV6-5 | TRBD2 | TRBJ2-7
CSARGLKSTDTQYF | TGCAGTGCTAGAGGTCTCAAGAGCACAGATACGCAGTATTTT | few | TRBV20-1 | - | TRBJ2-3
CASSYSLAITDTQYF | TGTGCCAGCAGTTACTCGCTAGCCATCACAGATACGCAGTATTTT | few | TRBV6-2/TRBV6-3 | - | TRBJ2-3
CSAFRTSASYNEQFF | TGCAGTGCGTTTAGGACTAGCGCCTCCTACAATGAGCAGTTCTTC | many | TRBV20-1 | TRBD2 | TRBJ2-1
CASSPYAGQGEQYF | TGTGCCAGCAGCCCATACGCTGGTCAGGGCGAGCAGTACTTC | - | TRBV7-2 | - | TRBJ2-7
CASSPTTGPIGDEQFF | TGCGCCAGCAGCCCTACAACAGGGCCTATAGGAGATGAGCAGTTCTTC | - | TRBV5-1 | - | TRBJ2-1
CASSKFSLREQFF | TGTGCCAGCAGCAAATTCTCACTACGTGAGCAGTTCTTC | few | TRBV28 | - | TRBJ2-1
CASRPGNTDTQYF | TGTGCCAGCAGGCCGGGCAACACAGATACGCAGTATTTT | - | TRBV6-1 | - | TRBJ2-3
CASRTTEAGVEGNIQYF | TGTGCCAGCAGAACCACGGAAGCGGGAGTTGAGGGGAACATTCAGTACTTC | few | TRBV7-2 | TRBD2 | TRBJ2-4
CASSLLRQARNTEAFF | TGTGCCAGCAGCTTACTCAGGCAGGCCAGGAACACTGAAGCTTTCTTT | - | TRBV7-3 | - | TRBJ1-1
CASSLEIISGNTIYF | TGTGCCAGCAGCTTGGAGATTATCTCTGGAAACACCATATATTTT | few | TRBV5-8 | - | TRBJ1-3
CASTGTALSSYEQYF | TGTGCCAGCACCGGGACCGCTCTAAGCTCCTACGAGCAGTACTTC | many | TRBV12-3/TRBV12-4 | - | TRBJ2-7
CASSFLAGARDTDTQYF | TGTGCCAGCAGCTTTCTAGCGGGAGCTCGGGACACAGATACGCAGTATTTT | few | TRBV5-7 | TRBD2 | TRBJ2-3
CSVDLGGLALNTEAFF | TGCAGCGTTGACTTGGGGGGCCTTGCTTTGAACACTGAAGCTTTCTTT | many | TRBV29-1 | - | TRBJ1-1
CSVEVEGAITEAFF | TGCAGCGTTGAGGTAGAGGGGGCTATTACTGAAGCTTTCTTT | many | TRBV29-1 | TRBD1 | TRBJ1-1
CATSRDLGNSPLHF | TGTGCCACCAGCAGAGATCTAGGCAATTCACCCCTCCACTTT | many | TRBV15 | - | TRBJ1-6
CASGLTSGGSYEQYF | TGTGCCAGCGGGCTGACTAGCGGGGGCTCATACGAGCAGTACTTC | many | TRBV28 | TRBD2 | TRBJ2-7
CASSPGQGAITYEQYF | TGCGCCAGCAGCCCAGGACAGGGGGCTATAACCTACGAGCAGTACTTC | - | TRBV5-1 | TRBD1 | TRBJ2-7
CASSQDSLALRNEQYF | TGCGCCAGCAGCCAAGATTCGCTAGCGCTTCGGAACGAGCAGTACTTC | - | TRBV4-1 | - | TRBJ2-7
CASSLGTGNTKNIQYF | TGTGCCAGCAGCTTAGGAACAGGGAATACCAAAAACATTCAGTACTTC | few | TRBV7-9 | - | TRBJ2-4
CASSPGGHNEQFF | TGTGCCAGCAGTCCGGGGGGGCACAATGAGCAGTTCTTC | - | TRBV28 | TRBD2 | TRBJ2-1
CSATPSSYNEQFF | TGCAGTGCTACCCCGAGCTCCTACAATGAGCAGTTCTTC | few | TRBV20-1 | - | TRBJ2-1
CASSLVSSQETQYF | TGTGCCAGCAGCTTAGTGTCAAGCCAAGAGACCCAGTACTTC | - | TRBV7-2 | - | TRBJ2-5
CASILDGSSYNEQFF | TGTGCCAGCATCTTAGATGGTAGCTCCTACAATGAGCAGTTCTTC | - | TRBV7-9 | - | TRBJ2-1
CASNRLGQETQYF | TGTGCCAGCAACCGCCTAGGTCAAGAGACCCAGTACTTC | many | TRBV12-3/TRBV12-4 | - | TRBJ2-5
CASSLFHNTYEQYF | TGCGCCAGCAGCTTGTTTCACAATACCTACGAGCAGTACTTC | once | TRBV5-1 | - | TRBJ2-7
CASSGGNYNEQFF | TGTGCCAGCAGTGGCGGCAACTACAATGAGCAGTTCTTC | - | TRBV25-1 | - | TRBJ2-1
CASSYQTGLSQETQYF | TGTGCCAGCAGTTACCAGACAGGGCTTAGTCAAGAGACCCAGTACTTC | - | TRBV6-5 | TRBD1 | TRBJ2-5
CASRSGTTYGYTF | TGTGCCAGCAGATCCGGGACGACCTATGGCTACACCTTC | - | TRBV12-3/TRBV12-4 | - | TRBJ1-2
CASKGAASKQFF | TGTGCCAGCAAGGGGGCCGCATCTAAACAGTTCTTC | - | TRBV6-2/TRBV6-3 | TRBD1 | TRBJ2-1
CAIGQVYGYTF | TGTGCCATCGGGCAGGTCTATGGCTACACCTTC | many | TRBV10-3 | - | TRBJ1-2
CASSVGSDEQYF | TGTGCCAGCAGCGTAGGGTCCGACGAGCAGTACTTC | - | TRBV9 | - | TRBJ2-7
CSARVRWREGTYNEQFF | TGCAGTGCTAGAGTACGTTGGCGCGAGGGGACTTACAATGAGCAGTTCTTC | - | TRBV20-1 | - | TRBJ2-1
CSARAGYEQYF | TGCAGTGCTAGAGCCGGCTACGAGCAGTACTTC | many | TRBV20-1 | - | TRBJ2-7
CASSVEGDPSYNEQFF | TGTGCCAGCAGTGTCGAGGGGGACCCCTCCTACAATGAGCAGTTCTTC | - | TRBV2 | - | TRBJ2-1
CSVVRELGQGAYEQYF | TGCAGCGTTGTTAGGGAACTCGGACAGGGGGCCTACGAGCAGTACTTC | many | TRBV29-1 | TRBD1 | TRBJ2-7
CASSLVQGHEQYF | TGCGCCAGCAGCTTGGTACAGGGACACGAGCAGTACTTC | many | TRBV5-1 | - | TRBJ2-7
CASSLRLAGLSTDTQYF | TGTGCCAGCAGTTTGAGACTAGCGGGGCTTAGCACAGATACGCAGTATTTT | many | TRBV12-3/TRBV12-4 | TRBD2 | TRBJ2-3
CSARGQGRNNEQFF | TGCAGTGCTAGGGGACAGGGGAGGAACAATGAGCAGTTCTTC | - | TRBV20-1 | TRBD1 | TRBJ2-1
CSARELGGTISYEQYF | TGCAGTGCTAGGGAGCTAGGGGGTACAATCTCCTACGAGCAGTACTTC | - | TRBV20-1 | - | TRBJ2-7
CSARGGGQYQETQYF | TGCAGTGCTAGAGGGGGGGGCCAGTACCAAGAGACCCAGTACTTC | - | TRBV20-1 | - | TRBJ2-5
CASSFDRGREETQYF | TGTGCCAGCAGTTTTGACAGGGGGCGCGAAGAGACCCAGTACTTC | - | TRBV6-5 | TRBD1 | TRBJ2-5